What follows are 5 T cell receptor beta chains derived from one specimen sequenced in a study of cytomegalovirus exposure and HLA in healthy donors. 60 Vbeta and 13 Jbeta primers were used in PCR. TCRdb's copy holds only in-frame clones and misses some; the assay was immunoSEQ multiplex PCR. The sample yields some 120,000 clones, 80% seen once. Input material: PBMCs. These receptors were collected from a man aged 25 to 45 in good health and CMV-seronegative.

This chain uses TRBV6-5 with TRBJ1-3; possible D gene TRBD1, 6 bases. CDR1 and CDR2 (germline): MNHEY, SVGAGI. The ends were cut back, 5 bases at V and 2 bases at J, with 13 bases in the middle. The CDR3 has 15 residues. The CDR3 DNA reads as TGTGCCAGCAGTCGACAGGCCAGAGCTGGAAACACCATATATTTT. It specifies CASSRQARAGNTIYF.

This clone was found once. The V call is TRBV13, the J call TRBJ2-5; 9 nucleotides align to TRBD1. CDR1 is PRHDT and CDR2 is FYEKMQ in the germline V gene (reference sequence). Trimming cost V 3 bases and J 8 bases; bases outside gene matches: 4. The CDR3 sequence is 13 residues long. DNA for the CDR3: TGTGCCAGCAGCTTTTCGGGACAGGGAACCCAGTACTTC. It encodes CASSFSGQGTQYF.

The table lists this clone with a few counts. The V call is TRBV18, the J call TRBJ1-1, with 8 bases lining up with TRBD1. The V gene end was trimmed by 5 bases and the J gene end by 4 bases; junction bases not matched to a gene: 9. CDR1 is KGHSH, CDR2 LQKENI, per germline. The CDR3 spans 15 residues. The chain's CDR3 is CASSVTGGQSTEAFF. The CDR3 bases are TGTGCCAGCTCAGTTACAGGGGGGCAGAGCACTGAAGCTTTCTTT.

The J gene is TRBJ2-2, the V gene TRBV10-1, with 9 bases matching TRBD1. V shed 5 bases, J shed 4 bases, and the junction held 11 bases outside the gene matches. Germline-derived CDR1 and CDR2 are WNHNN and SYGVQD (reference sequence). CDR3 length: 17 amino acids. CDR3: CASSRAIGTGLTGELFF. CDR3 sequence (DNA): TGCGCCAGCAGTAGGGCGATTGGGACAGGGCTCACCGGGGAGCTGTTTTTT.

V gene TRBV7-2 combines with J gene TRBJ1-5; D might be TRBD1 (5 bases). The germline CDR1 and CDR2 sequences are SGHTA and FQGNSA. The CDR3 is 17 residues long. Trimming removed 0 bases from V and 6 bases from J, with 18 bases in between. CDR3 nucleotides: TGTGCCAGCAGCTTAGCGGGGGGGTGGGGGGAAACTCAGCCCCAGCATTTT. Its translation is CASSLAGGWGETQPQHF.